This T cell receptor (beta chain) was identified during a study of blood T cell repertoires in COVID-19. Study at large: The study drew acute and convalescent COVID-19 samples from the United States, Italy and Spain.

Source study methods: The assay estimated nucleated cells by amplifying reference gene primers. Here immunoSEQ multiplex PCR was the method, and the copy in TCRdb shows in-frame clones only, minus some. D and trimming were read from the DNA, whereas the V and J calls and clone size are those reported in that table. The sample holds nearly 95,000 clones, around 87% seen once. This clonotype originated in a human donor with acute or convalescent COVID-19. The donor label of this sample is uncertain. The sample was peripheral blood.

CDR3: CASSPRQGLGYTF. The CDR3 nucleotides read TGTGCCAGCTCACCACGTCAGGGGCTGGGCTACACCTTC. This chain connects TRBV18 to TRBJ1-2; TRBD1 is a possible D gene (6 bases). CDR3 size: 13 residues. Germline CDR1 and CDR2: KGHSH and LQKENI. Trimming left V 1 base short and J 8 bases short, with 11 bases between.